This TCR beta chain was found in a study of shared clonotypes between healthy human individuals. Study outcomes and limitations: Sharing of clonotypes among donors was expected to vary with sequencing depth.

With respect to this clone: Its specificity is unknown.

Naive-designated CD8 cells lacked CD45RO, were positively enriched for CCR7, and omitted terminally differentiated effector memory CD45RA+ cells. Only Caucasian adults living in Nashville, Tennessee made up the donor group. For every subset, genomic DNA was evenly distributed across several immunoSEQ plates. Sequencing was performed with immunoSEQ multiplex PCR; in TCRdb, only in-frame clones are kept and a portion is missing. The table lists about 870,000 clones, roughly 92% of them singletons, with nearly 25% in the top ten. The source is a man aged 25 to 40 in good health. The specimen was naive CD8+ T cells sorted from blood.

CDR3 nucleotide sequence: TGTGCCAGCAGCTTATCCGGGAGGCCCGGGGAGCTGTTTTTT. Translating gives CASSLSGRPGELFF. V and J are TRBV7-9 and TRBJ2-2, with 7 bases aligning to TRBD2. The CDR3 is made up of 14 amino acids. Germline CDR1 and CDR2: SEHNR and FQNEAQ (reference sequence). J gave up 6 bases and V 2 bases, and 3 bases lay outside the gene matches.